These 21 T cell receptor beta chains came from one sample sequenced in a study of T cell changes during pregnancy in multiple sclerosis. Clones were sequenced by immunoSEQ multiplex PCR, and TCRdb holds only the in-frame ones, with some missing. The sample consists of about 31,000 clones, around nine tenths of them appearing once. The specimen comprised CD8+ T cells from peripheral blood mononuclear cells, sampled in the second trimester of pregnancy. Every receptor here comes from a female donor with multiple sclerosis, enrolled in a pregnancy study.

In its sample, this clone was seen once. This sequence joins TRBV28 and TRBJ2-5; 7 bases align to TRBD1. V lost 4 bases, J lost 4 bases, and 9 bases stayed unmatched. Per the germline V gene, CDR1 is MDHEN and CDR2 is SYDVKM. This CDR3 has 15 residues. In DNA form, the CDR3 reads TGTGCCAGCAGTTCCCCGGGCAGGGGGAGAGAGACCCAGTACTTC. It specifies CASSSPGRGRETQYF. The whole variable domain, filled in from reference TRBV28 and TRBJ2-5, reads DVKVTQSSRYLVKRTGEKVFLECVQDMDHENMFWYRQDPGLGLRLIYFSYDVKMKEKGDIPEGYSVSREKKERFSLILESASTNQTSMYLCASSSPGRGRETQYFGPGTRLLVL.

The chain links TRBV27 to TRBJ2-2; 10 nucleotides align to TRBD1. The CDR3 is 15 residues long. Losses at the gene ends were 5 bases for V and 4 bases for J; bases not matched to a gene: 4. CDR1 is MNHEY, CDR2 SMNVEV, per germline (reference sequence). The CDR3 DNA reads TGTGCCAGCAGTCCACGACAGGGGGCCACCGGGGAGCTGTTTTTT. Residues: CASSPRQGATGELFF.

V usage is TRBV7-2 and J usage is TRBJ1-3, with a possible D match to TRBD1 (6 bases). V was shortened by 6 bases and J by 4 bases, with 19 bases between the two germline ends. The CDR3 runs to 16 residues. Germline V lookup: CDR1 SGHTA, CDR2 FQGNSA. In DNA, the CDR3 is TGTGCCAGCAGTATCACCCAGGGGTTGAGGGGAAACACCATATATTTT. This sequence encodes CASSITQGLRGNTIYF.

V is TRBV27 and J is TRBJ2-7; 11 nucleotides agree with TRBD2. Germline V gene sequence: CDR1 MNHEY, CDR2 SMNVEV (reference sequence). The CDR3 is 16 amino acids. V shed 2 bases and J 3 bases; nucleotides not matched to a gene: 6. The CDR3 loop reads CASSLLDSGRDYEQYF. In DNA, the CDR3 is TGTGCCAGCAGTTTACTCGATAGCGGGAGGGACTACGAGCAGTACTTC.

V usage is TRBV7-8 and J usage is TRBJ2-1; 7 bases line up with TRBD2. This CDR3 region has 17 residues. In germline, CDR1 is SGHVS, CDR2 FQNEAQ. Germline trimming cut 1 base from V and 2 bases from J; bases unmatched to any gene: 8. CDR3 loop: CASSLVWAGETYNEQFF. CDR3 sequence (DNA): TGTGCCAGCAGCTTAGTTTGGGCGGGAGAAACCTACAATGAGCAGTTCTTC.

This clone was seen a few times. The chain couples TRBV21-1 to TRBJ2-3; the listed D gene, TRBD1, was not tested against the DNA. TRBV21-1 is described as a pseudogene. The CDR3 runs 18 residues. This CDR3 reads CASSKGDRGGGETDTQYF. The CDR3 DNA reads TGTGCCAGCAGCAAAGGAGACAGAGGGGGTGGAGAGACAGATACGCAGTATTTT.

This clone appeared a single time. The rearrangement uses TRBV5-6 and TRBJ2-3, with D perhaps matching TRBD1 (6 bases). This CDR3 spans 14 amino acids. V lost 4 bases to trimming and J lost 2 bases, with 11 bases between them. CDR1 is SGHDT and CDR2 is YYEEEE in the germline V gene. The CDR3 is CASSQQGYTDTQYF. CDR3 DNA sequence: TGTGCCAGCAGCCAACAGGGTTACACAGATACGCAGTATTTT.

CDR3 sequence: CASSSPGQYTEAFF. CDR3 sequence (DNA): TGTGCCAGCAGCTCGCCGGGACAGTACACTGAAGCTTTCTTT. The chain carries TRBV11-2 and TRBJ1-1; 7 bases map to TRBD1. Per the germline V gene, CDR1 is SGHAT and CDR2 is FQNNGV. Unmatched junction bases numbered 5, after V lost 4 bases and J lost 3 bases. The CDR3 extends over 14 amino acids.

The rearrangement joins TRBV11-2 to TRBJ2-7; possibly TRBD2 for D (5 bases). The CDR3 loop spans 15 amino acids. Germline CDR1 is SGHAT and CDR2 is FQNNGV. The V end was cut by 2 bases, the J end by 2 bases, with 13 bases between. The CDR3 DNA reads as TGTGCCAGCAGCTTAAGCGAGGGTCCAACCTACGAGCAGTACTTC. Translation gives CASSLSEGPTYEQYF.

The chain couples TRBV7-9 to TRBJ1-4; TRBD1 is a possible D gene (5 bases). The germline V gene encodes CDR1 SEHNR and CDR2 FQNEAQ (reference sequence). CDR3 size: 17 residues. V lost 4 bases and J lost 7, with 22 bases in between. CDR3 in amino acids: CASSSTGTKLWGEKLFF. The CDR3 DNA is TGTGCCAGCAGCTCCACCGGGACTAAATTATGGGGTGAAAAACTGTTTTTT.

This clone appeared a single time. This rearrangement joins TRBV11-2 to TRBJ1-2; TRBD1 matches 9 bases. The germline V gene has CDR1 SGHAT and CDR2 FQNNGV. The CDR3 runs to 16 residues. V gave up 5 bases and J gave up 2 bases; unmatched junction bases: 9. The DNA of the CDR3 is TGTGCCAGCAGCCCAATGGCCGGGACAGGGAACTATGGCTACACCTTC. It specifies CASSPMAGTGNYGYTF.

Here the CDR3 DNA reads TGTGCCAGCAGTTTCGTAGTAGAGAGCGGGCATAACACCGGGGAGCTGTTTTTT. Translation: CASSFVVESGHNTGELFF. The chain couples TRBV28 to TRBJ2-2, with a tentative D call TRBD2 (6 bases). This CDR3 contains 18 residues. Germline-derived CDR1 and CDR2 are MDHEN and SYDVKM. The V and J ends lost 3 bases and 2 bases respectively, with 19 bases between them. The full variable domain, rest sourced from reference TRBV28 and TRBJ2-2, is DVKVTQSSRYLVKRTGEKVFLECVQDMDHENMFWYRQDPGLGLRLIYFSYDVKMKEKGDIPEGYSVSREKKERFSLILESASTNQTSMYLCASSFVVESGHNTGELFFGEGSRLTVL.

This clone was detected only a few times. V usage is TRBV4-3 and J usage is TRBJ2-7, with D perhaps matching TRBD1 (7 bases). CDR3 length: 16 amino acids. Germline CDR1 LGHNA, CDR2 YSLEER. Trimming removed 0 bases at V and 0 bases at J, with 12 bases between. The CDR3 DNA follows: TGCGCCAGCAGCCAAGAGGAGGGGGCCGGCTCCTACGAGCAGTACTTC. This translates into CASSQEEGAGSYEQYF.

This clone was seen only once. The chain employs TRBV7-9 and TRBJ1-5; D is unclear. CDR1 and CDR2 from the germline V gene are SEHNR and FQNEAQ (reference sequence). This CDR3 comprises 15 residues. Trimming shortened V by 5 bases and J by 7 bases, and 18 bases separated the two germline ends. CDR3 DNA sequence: TGTGCCAGCAGCCCTTCTCAGGTGTTTGGACAGCCCCAGCATTTT. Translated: CASSPSQVFGQPQHF.

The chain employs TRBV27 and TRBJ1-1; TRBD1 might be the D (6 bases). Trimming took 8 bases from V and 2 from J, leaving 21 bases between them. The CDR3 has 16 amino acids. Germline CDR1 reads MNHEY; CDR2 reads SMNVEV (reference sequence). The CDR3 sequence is CASLKVGQKPNTEAFF. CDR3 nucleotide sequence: TGTGCCAGCCTAAAGGTAGGACAGAAACCAAACACTGAAGCTTTCTTT.

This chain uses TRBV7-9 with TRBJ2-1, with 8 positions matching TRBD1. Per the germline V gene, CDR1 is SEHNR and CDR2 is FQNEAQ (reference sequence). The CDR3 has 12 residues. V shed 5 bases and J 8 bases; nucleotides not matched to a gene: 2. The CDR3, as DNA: TGTGCCAGCAGCCAACAGGGGGATGAGCAGTTCTTC. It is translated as CASSQQGDEQFF.

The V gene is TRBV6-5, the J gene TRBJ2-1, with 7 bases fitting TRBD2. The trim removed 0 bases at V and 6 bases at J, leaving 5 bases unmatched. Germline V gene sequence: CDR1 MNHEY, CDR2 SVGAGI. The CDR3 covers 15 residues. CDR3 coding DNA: TGTGCCAGCAGTTACTCGAGCGGGATAGGCAATGAGCAGTTCTTC. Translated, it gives CASSYSSGIGNEQFF.

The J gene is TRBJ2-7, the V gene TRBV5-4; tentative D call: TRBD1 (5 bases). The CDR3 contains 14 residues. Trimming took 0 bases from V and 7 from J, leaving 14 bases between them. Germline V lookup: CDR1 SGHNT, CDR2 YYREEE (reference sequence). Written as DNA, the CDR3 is TGTGCCAGCAGCTTGGTTGGGGCCCCCGAGGAGCAGTACTTC. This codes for CASSLVGAPEEQYF. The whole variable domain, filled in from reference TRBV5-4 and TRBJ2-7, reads ETGVTQSPTHLIKTRGQQVTLRCSSQSGHNTVSWYQQALGQGPQFIFQYYREEENGRGNFPPRFSGLQFPNYSSELNVNALELDDSALYLCASSLVGAPEEQYFGPGTRLTVT.

CDR3 bases: TGTGCCAGCAGCCCAGAAGGCGGGAGGGCTGGGGAGACCCAGTACTTC. It is translated as CASSPEGGRAGETQYF. This chain connects TRBV9 to TRBJ2-5; TRBD2 agrees at 9 bases. Germline CDR1 and CDR2: SGDLS and YYNGEE. V lost 4 bases, J lost 5 bases, and 12 bases stayed unmatched. The CDR3 totals 16 residues.

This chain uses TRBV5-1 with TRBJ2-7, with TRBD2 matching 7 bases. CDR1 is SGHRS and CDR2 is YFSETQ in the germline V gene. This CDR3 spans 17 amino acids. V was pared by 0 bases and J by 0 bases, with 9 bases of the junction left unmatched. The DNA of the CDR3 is TGCGCCAGCAGCTTGGGAGAGGCGGGAGTTACCTCCTACGAGCAGTACTTC. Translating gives CASSLGEAGVTSYEQYF.

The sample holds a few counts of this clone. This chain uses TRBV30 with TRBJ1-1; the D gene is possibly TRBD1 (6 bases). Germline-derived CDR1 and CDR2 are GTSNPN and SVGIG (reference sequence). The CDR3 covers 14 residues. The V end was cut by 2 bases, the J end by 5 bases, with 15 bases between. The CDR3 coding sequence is TGTGCCTGGAGTTGGGGCAGGGGTGGGACTGAAGCTTTCTTT. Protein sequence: CAWSWGRGGTEAFF.